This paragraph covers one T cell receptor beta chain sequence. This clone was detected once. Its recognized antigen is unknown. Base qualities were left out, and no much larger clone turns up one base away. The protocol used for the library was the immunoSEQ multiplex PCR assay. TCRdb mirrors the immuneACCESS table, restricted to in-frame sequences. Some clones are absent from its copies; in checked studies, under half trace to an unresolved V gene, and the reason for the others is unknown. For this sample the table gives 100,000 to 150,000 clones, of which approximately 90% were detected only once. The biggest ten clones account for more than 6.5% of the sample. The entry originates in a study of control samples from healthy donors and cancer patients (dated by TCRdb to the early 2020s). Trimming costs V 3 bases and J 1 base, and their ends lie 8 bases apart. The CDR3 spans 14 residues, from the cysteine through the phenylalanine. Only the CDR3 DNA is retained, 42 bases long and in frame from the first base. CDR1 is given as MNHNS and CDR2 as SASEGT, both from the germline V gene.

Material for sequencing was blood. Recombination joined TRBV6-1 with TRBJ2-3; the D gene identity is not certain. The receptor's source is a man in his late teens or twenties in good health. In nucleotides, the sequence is TGTGCCAGCAGTGACGCCTGGGGCACAGATACGCAGTATTTT. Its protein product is CASSDAWGTDTQYF.